The 31 T cell receptor beta chains listed next were all sequenced from one sample in a study of T cells in Graves' hyperthyroidism and ophthalmopathy. TCR beta CDR3 regions were amplified from RNA transcripts. The HTBI set primed first-round TCR CDR3 RT-PCR. TCRdb passed the multiplex PCR reads through MiXCR, listing each CDR3 protein once. The sample consists of hundreds of thousands of distinct CDR3 sequences, 11% to 15% of them appearing once. What was sequenced was blood. Receptors were obtained from a man aged 45 to 65 with Graves' ophthalmopathy.

In the case of this clonotype: Just one base apart from a much larger clone, this may be a read error. The chain has TRBV5-1 and TRBJ2-7; D gene ambiguous. CDR3 size: 15 residues. CDR1 is SGHRS, CDR2 YFSETQ, per germline. V lost 0 bases and J 5 bases, leaving 15 bases between the germline ends. The CDR3 DNA is TGCGCCAGCAGCTTGGAACTGGACGGACGCCACGAGCAGTACTTC. Amino acid sequence: CASSLELDGRHEQYF.

V gene TRBV19 combines with J gene TRBJ2-1; TRBD2 agrees at 10 bases. The CDR3 is 17 amino acids. Germline V gene sequence: CDR1 LNHDA, CDR2 SQIVND (reference sequence). Losses at the gene ends were 3 bases for V and 2 bases for J; bases not matched to a gene: 7. The chain's CDR3 is CASSIPLAGDAYNEQFF. As DNA, the CDR3 is TGTGCCAGTAGTATCCCCCTAGCGGGAGACGCCTACAATGAGCAGTTCTTC.

This clonotype came up a few times. The chain uses TRBV9 and TRBJ1-1; D remains unclear. V lost 4 bases and J lost 0, with 10 bases in between. Germline V gene lookup returns CDR1 SGDLS and CDR2 YYNGEE. The CDR3 spans 14 residues. The CDR3 is CASSPRNLNTEAFF. In DNA, the CDR3 is TGTGCCAGCAGCCCTCGCAATTTGAACACTGAAGCTTTCTTT.

V and J are TRBV5-8 and TRBJ1-5; 9 nucleotides line up with TRBD1. The length of the CDR3 is 14 residues. Trimming at V came to 3 bases and at J to 6 bases, leaving 4 bases not matched to a gene. Germline V gene sequence: CDR1 SGHTS, CDR2 YDEGEE. CDR3 coding DNA: TGTGCCAGCAGCTGGAGACAGGGGGGTCAGCCCCAGCATTTT. This codes for CASSWRQGGQPQHF.

In its sample, this clonotype was seen many times. V gene TRBV5-4 combines with J gene TRBJ2-5; 7 nucleotides agree with TRBD2. Germline V gene data show CDR1 as SGHNT and CDR2 as YYREEE (reference sequence). V shed 4 bases and J 5 bases; nucleotides not matched to a gene: 8. The CDR3 runs to 14 residues. The chain's CDR3 is CASSRPGGLETQYF. Here the CDR3 DNA reads TGTGCCAGCAGCCGACCCGGGGGGTTGGAGACCCAGTACTTC.

This clonotype was counted many times. The chain has TRBV20-1 and TRBJ2-7; D possibly corresponds to TRBD1 (5 bases). Per germline, CDR1 DFQATT and CDR2 SNEGSKA (reference sequence). With 4 bases removed from V and 1 base from J, the gap between germline ends came to 8 bases. This CDR3 is 12 amino acids long. The CDR3 DNA reads TGCAGTGCTATGGCAGGGTCCTACGAGCAGTACTTC. Protein product: CSAMAGSYEQYF.

This clonotype was detected a few times. J is TRBJ1-5 and V is TRBV6-1; D uncertain. Germline V gene sequence: CDR1 MNHNS, CDR2 SASEGT. Trimming stripped 9 bases from V and 3 bases from J, with 18 bases between. CDR3 length: 15 amino acids. The CDR3 DNA follows: TGTGCCAGTAAATCCTCACGAGTTCACAATCAGCCCCAGCATTTT. This sequence encodes CASKSSRVHNQPQHF.

This clonotype was seen many times. The rearrangement links TRBV18 to TRBJ1-1; TRBD1 matches 11 bases. The CDR3 contains 17 residues. Per the germline V gene, CDR1 is KGHSH and CDR2 is LQKENI. V lost 5 bases and J lost 0; bases outside the gene matches: 8. CDR3 in DNA: TGTGCCAGCTCAGTCCCCGGGACAGGGGGGATGAACACTGAAGCTTTCTTT. Translating gives CASSVPGTGGMNTEAFF.

The table lists this clonotype with many counts. The rearrangement uses TRBV10-3 and TRBJ2-3; D is uncertain. The CDR3 length is 13 residues. The germline gives CDR1 ENHRY, CDR2 SYGVKD. Trimming cost V 3 bases and J 2 bases, with 6 bases left between them. The chain's CDR3 is CAISEGFTDTQYF. The CDR3 DNA follows: TGTGCCATCAGTGAAGGTTTCACAGATACGCAGTATTTT.

This clonotype was observed a few times. This rearrangement joins TRBV27 to TRBJ2-7; D assignment may be TRBD1 or TRBD2 (6 bases each). This CDR3 comprises 15 residues. Trimming removed 9 bases at V and 5 bases at J, with 23 bases between. In germline, CDR1 is MNHEY, CDR2 SMNVEV (reference sequence). The CDR3 sequence is CASRTLQGGTDEQYF. The CDR3 bases are TGTGCCAGTAGAACACTACAGGGAGGTACCGACGAGCAGTACTTC.

This clonotype was recorded at least ten times. The chain employs TRBV5-5 and TRBJ1-1, with D maybe TRBD1 (5 bases). This CDR3 is built from 16 residues. CDR1 SGHKS and CDR2 YYEKEE come from the germline V gene (reference sequence). V was trimmed by 4 bases and J by 8 bases, leaving 24 bases between them. The CDR3 DNA reads TGTGCCAGCAGCGTTCGGGGCACCGCGAACCGGCTGGAAGCTTTCTTT. Translated, it gives CASSVRGTANRLEAFF.

The chain recombines TRBV6-1 with TRBJ1-4, with D possibly TRBD1 on 5 matching bases. The CDR3 is 15 residues long. CDR1 is MNHNS, CDR2 SASEGT, per germline. Trimming took off 7 bases at V and 2 bases at J, with 14 bases between the two ends. CDR3 nucleotides: TGTGCCAGCAACAAGGAGGGGCCCACTAATGAAAAACTGTTTTTT. It codes for CASNKEGPTNEKLFF.

This rearrangement joins TRBV11-1 to TRBJ2-1; D possibly corresponds to TRBD2 (6 bases). Germline CDR1 SGHAT, CDR2 FQDESV (reference sequence). V was trimmed by 5 bases and J by 0 bases, leaving 23 bases between them. The CDR3 extends over 19 amino acids. The DNA of the CDR3 is TGTGCCAGCAGCCCAAGAACCCCTGGGGCGGGGAGCTCCTACAATGAGCAGTTCTTC. Amino acid sequence: CASSPRTPGAGSSYNEQFF.

The chain links TRBV24-1 to TRBJ2-1; 9 positions agree with TRBD2. The V segment lost 4 bases and the J segment 4 bases; nucleotides outside the gene matches: 7. The CDR3 covers 16 residues. Germline V CDR1 and CDR2: KGHDR, SFDVKD. CDR3 sequence (DNA): TGTGCCACCAGTGACTCAAGGGCGGGAGGGTACAATGAGCAGTTCTTC. Its protein is CATSDSRAGGYNEQFF.

The gene calls are TRBV6-1 and TRBJ2-1; TRBD2 aligns across 12 bases. The J segment lost 4 bases and the V segment lost 8 bases, leaving 12 bases of the junction unmatched. The CDR3 has 17 residues. The germline V gene encodes CDR1 MNHNS and CDR2 SASEGT. CDR3 protein: CASLGASGRGGYNEQFF. The CDR3 coding sequence is TGTGCCAGCCTGGGGGCTAGCGGGAGGGGGGGGTACAATGAGCAGTTCTTC.

This clonotype was observed a handful of times. This chain uses TRBV9 with TRBJ2-1; 10 bases match TRBD2. V shed 4 bases, J shed 1 base, and the junction held 5 bases outside the gene matches. This CDR3 is built from 16 residues. CDR1 and CDR2 (germline): SGDLS, YYNGEE. Here the CDR3 DNA reads TGTGCCAGCAGCATCGGACTAGCGGTTTCCTACAATGAGCAGTTCTTC. Its protein product is CASSIGLAVSYNEQFF.

The chain joins TRBV7-8 to TRBJ2-7, with a tentative D call TRBD2 (5 bases). This CDR3 contains 17 residues. The germline V gene encodes CDR1 SGHVS and CDR2 FQNEAQ. V lost 1 base and J 2 bases, leaving 18 bases between the germline ends. CDR3 DNA sequence: TGTGCCAGCAGCTTAGTGAATTTAGTGGGAGCCACCTACGAGCAGTACTTC. As protein: CASSLVNLVGATYEQYF.

The table lists this clonotype with a few counts. The chain combines TRBV28 with TRBJ2-3, with TRBD2 matching 9 bases. The CDR3 consists of 17 residues. Trimming removed 7 bases from V and 2 bases from J; junction bases left unmatched: 13. The germline V gene has CDR1 MDHEN and CDR2 SYDVKM. This chain's CDR3 is CASIKTPGLAFTDTQYF. DNA for the CDR3: TGTGCCAGCATCAAAACTCCGGGACTAGCATTCACAGATACGCAGTATTTT.

Of note for this clonotype: The junction shows a germline mismatch at one end, possibly a read error. This rearrangement joins TRBV5-6 to TRBJ2-3; D gene ambiguous. CDR1 is SGHDT and CDR2 is YYEEEE in the germline V gene. CDR3 length: 17 residues. CDR3 sequence: CASSLSGNGARTDTQYF. Written as DNA, the CDR3 is TGTGCCAGCAGCTTGAGTGGTAACGGTGCCCGCACGGATACGCAGTATTTT.

This clonotype was picked up many times. The gene calls are TRBV12-3 or TRBV12-4 and TRBJ2-2; no clear D. There are 13 residues in the CDR3. V gave up 5 bases and J gave up 5 bases, with 9 bases separating them. CDR3 residues: CASSRHETGELFF. CDR3 coding DNA: TGTGCCAGCAGTCGTCATGAAACCGGGGAGCTGTTTTTT.

At least ten counts were recorded for this clonotype. The chain recombines TRBV28 with TRBJ2-7; D ambiguous. CDR3 length: 13 amino acids. Trimming removed 6 bases at V and 3 bases at J, with 12 bases between. The germline V gene has CDR1 MDHEN and CDR2 SYDVKM. The CDR3 coding sequence is TGTGCCAGCAGCCCCCCCCCCAGCTACGAGCAGTACTTC. Translation gives CASSPPPSYEQYF.

This clonotype has at least ten counts. V is TRBV11-2 and J is TRBJ2-3; D is perhaps TRBD1 or TRBD2 (5 bases each). CDR1 and CDR2 from the germline V gene are SGHAT and FQNNGV. There are 15 residues in the CDR3. V lost 5 bases, J lost 9 bases, and 21 bases lay in between. CDR3 bases: TGTGCCAGCAGCGACACCGGGACCCGGGGTGACACGCAGTATTTT. As protein: CASSDTGTRGDTQYF.

This clonotype was observed a handful of times. This rearrangement joins TRBV19 to TRBJ2-2; tentatively, D is TRBD2 (6 bases). The CDR3 runs to 14 residues. Trimming took 6 bases from V and 6 from J, leaving 14 bases between them. Germline lookup yields CDR1 LNHDA and CDR2 SQIVND (reference sequence). The CDR3, as DNA: TGTGCCAGTAGGTGGGACTCTGTCTCCGGGGAGCTGTTTTTT. Translated, it gives CASRWDSVSGELFF.

This clonotype was seen a handful of times. The V and J genes are TRBV6-1 and TRBJ1-6, with D uncertain. Per the germline V gene, CDR1 is MNHNS and CDR2 is SASEGT. With 8 bases removed from V and 8 bases from J, the gap between germline ends came to 10 bases. This CDR3 has 12 residues. CDR3 nucleotides: TGTGCCAGCTTTATCGCGGATTCACCCCTCCACTTT. Its protein product is CASFIADSPLHF.

This clonotype has a count of ten or more. V is TRBV2 and J is TRBJ1-2, with TRBD1 as a possible D gene (6 bases). The CDR3 is 13 residues long. Per germline, CDR1 SNHLY and CDR2 FYNNEI. The V end was cut by 3 bases, the J end by 6 bases, with 11 bases between. CDR3 nucleotide sequence: TGTGCCAGCAGTGACCTGGGGGCCGATGGCTACACCTTC. Residues: CASSDLGADGYTF.

This clonotype was recorded many times. This rearrangement joins TRBV5-1 to TRBJ2-4, with TRBD2 identical over 7 bases. Germline loops: CDR1 SGHRS, CDR2 YFSETQ. V gave up 8 bases and J gave up 6 bases; unmatched junction bases: 11. CDR3 length: 14 amino acids. The CDR3 DNA sequence: TGCGCCAGTACGACGGGAGGAGCGGGAAACATTCAGTACTTC. It codes for CASTTGGAGNIQYF.

This clonotype was counted many times. The chain couples TRBV18 to TRBJ2-1; D gene ambiguous. Germline V gene lookup returns CDR1 KGHSH and CDR2 LQKENI. V shed 0 bases and J shed 10 bases, with 13 bases lying between them. The CDR3 contains 14 residues. In DNA form, the CDR3 reads TGTGCCAGCTCACCACCATGGGATTTTGGGGAGCAGTTCTTC. It translates to CASSPPWDFGEQFF.

This clonotype showed up just a few times. The J gene is TRBJ1-6, the V gene TRBV3-1; TRBD1 matches 10 bases. The germline V gene has CDR1 LGHDT and CDR2 YNNKEL (reference sequence). After removal of 11 bases from V and 1 base from J, the junction contained 5 bases not matched to a gene. The CDR3 runs 15 residues. The CDR3 nucleotides are TGTGCCGGAAAGGGACAGGGGTCCTATAATTCACCCCTCCACTTT. This codes for CAGKGQGSYNSPLHF.

This clonotype was observed many times. The V call is TRBV18, the J call TRBJ2-7, with 12 bases matching TRBD2. The CDR3 contains 15 residues. Unmatched junction bases numbered 5, after V lost 3 bases and J lost 5 bases. Per the germline V gene, CDR1 is KGHSH and CDR2 is LQKENI. The CDR3 bases are TGTGCCAGCTCACCGGGACTAGCGGGTTGGGACGAGCAGTACTTC. It is translated as CASSPGLAGWDEQYF.

This clonotype was seen many times. The chain uses TRBV7-8 and TRBJ2-7; 8 nucleotides align to TRBD2. The ends lost 2 bases at V and 1 base at J; junction bases unmatched: 7. Germline lookup yields CDR1 SGHVS and CDR2 FQNEAQ. The CDR3 has 16 residues. The CDR3 loop reads CASSLLLAGLSYEQYF. The CDR3 bases are TGTGCCAGCAGCTTACTCCTAGCGGGCCTTTCCTACGAGCAGTACTTC.

The gene calls are TRBV19 and TRBJ2-7; D not resolved. The J call may not be correct, given that the DNA end is closer to TRBJ2-1. The CDR3 loop spans 12 amino acids. Germline CDR1 reads LNHDA; CDR2 reads SQIVND (reference sequence). CDR3 sequence (DNA): TGTGCCAGTAGCCACGGACCCTACGGGCAGTTCTTC. Translating gives CASSHGPYGQFF.